Following are 10 T cell receptor beta chains from one sample sequenced in a study of T cells after yellow fever vaccination (dated by TCRdb to between 2018 and 2021). Explained via the paper, the treatment or condition label denotes: live attenuated yellow fever vaccine strain. The method was 5' RACE. The instrument was an Illumina HiSeq 2500. The raw public data were reprocessed by TCRdb itself: fastp quality trimming at Q25, MiXCR clonotype calling, in-frame beta chains only. Each entry is one CDR3 protein sequence, shown with its most common DNA and genes. The sample has 500,000 to 650,000 distinct CDR3 sequences on record, 9% to 15% of them singletons. The ten most abundant clones make up 14% to 15% of the sample. The sequencing used PBMCs, collected on the day of the yellow fever booster vaccination. These receptors all come from a man aged 30 to 39 who received the YFV17D yellow fever vaccine.

The rearrangement links TRBV7-2 to TRBJ2-1; D perhaps matches TRBD2 (5 bases). V dropped 5 bases and J dropped 0 bases, with 11 bases sitting between them. Germline-derived CDR1 and CDR2 are SGHTA and FQGNSA. There are 15 residues in the CDR3. CDR3 loop: CASSPQADSYNEQFF. The CDR3 DNA follows: TGTGCCAGCAGCCCCCAAGCGGACTCCTACAATGAGCAGTTCTTC.

The CDR3 loop reads CATSRDSREGTEAFF. CDR3 bases: TGTGCCACCAGCAGAGATAGTAGGGAGGGCACTGAAGCTTTCTTT. The chain couples TRBV15 to TRBJ1-1; no firm D call. Trimming stripped 0 bases from V and 4 bases from J, with 12 bases between. CDR1 LNHNV and CDR2 YYDKDF come from the germline V gene (reference sequence). The CDR3 is made up of 15 amino acids.

The rearrangement links TRBV20-1 to TRBJ2-7, with TRBD1 matching 8 bases. The CDR3 is 13 amino acids. Germline V CDR1 and CDR2: DFQATT, SNEGSKA (reference sequence). The ends lost 3 bases at V and 5 bases at J; junction bases unmatched: 6. In nucleotides, the CDR3 is TGCAGTGCTAGTTTGCCAGGGGGCAACGAGCAGTACTTC. Amino acids: CSASLPGGNEQYF.

This rearrangement joins TRBV5-5 to TRBJ2-2; maybe TRBD1 (6 bases). Germline-derived CDR1 and CDR2 are SGHKS and YYEKEE (reference sequence). V dropped 0 bases and J dropped 3 bases, with 12 bases sitting between them. CDR3 length equals 16 residues. DNA of the CDR3: TGTGCCAGCAGCTTGGTCTCCAGGGGTTACACCGGGGAGCTGTTTTTT. It codes for CASSLVSRGYTGELFF.

This clonotype was counted between two and nine times. This chain uses TRBV9 with TRBJ2-3; D call uncertain. The V end was cut by 0 bases, the J end by 8 bases, with 19 bases between. Germline CDR1 is SGDLS and CDR2 is YYNGEE. This CDR3 is built from 16 residues. CDR3 DNA sequence: TGTGCCAGCAGCGTAGACCCGAGCTCGCCATCAGGTACGCAGTATTTT. It translates to CASSVDPSSPSGTQYF. Full variable domain (rest looked up from reference TRBV9 and TRBJ2-3): DSGVTQTPKHLITATGQRVTLRCSPRSGDLSVYWYQQSLDQGLQFLIQYYNGEERAKGNILERFSAQQFPDLHSELNLSSLELGDSALYFCASSVDPSSPSGTQYFGPGTRLTVL.

The chain employs TRBV24-1 and TRBJ2-1, with TRBD2 matching over 13 bases. The CDR3 runs 16 residues. Germline loops: CDR1 KGHDR, CDR2 SFDVKD. V lost 5 bases to trimming and J lost 7 bases; unmatched junction nucleotides: 7. The CDR3 nucleotides are TGTGCCACCAGTGGTCCTCCGGGACTAGCGGGAAATGAGCAGTTCTTC. It is translated as CATSGPPGLAGNEQFF.

The V and J genes are TRBV7-2 and TRBJ1-2; TRBD1 matches 7 bases. Losses at the gene ends were 6 bases for V and 4 bases for J; bases not matched to a gene: 8. Germline assignment: CDR1 SGHTA and CDR2 FQGNSA. This CDR3 is built from 14 residues. CDR3 in DNA: TGTGCCAGCAGATCCCATACAGGGGTCTATGGCTACACCTTC. The encoded protein is CASRSHTGVYGYTF.

This clonotype was detected ten times or more. The genes are TRBV9 and TRBJ2-3; D gene uncertain. Trimming took off 5 bases at V and 3 bases at J, with 7 bases between the two ends. The germline CDR1 and CDR2 sequences are SGDLS and YYNGEE. CDR3 size: 12 residues. CDR3 loop: CASSIATDTQYF. The CDR3 DNA reads TGTGCCAGCAGTATTGCAACAGATACGCAGTATTTT.

A few counts support this clonotype. This chain uses TRBV29-1 with TRBJ1-2; no definite D call. Per germline, CDR1 SQVTM and CDR2 ANQGSEA. The CDR3 runs 11 residues. The V end lost 1 base, the J end lost 4 bases, and 4 bases lay between the germline ends. The CDR3: CSVEVRYGYTF. The CDR3 nucleotides are TGCAGCGTTGAAGTACGCTATGGCTACACCTTC.

This sequence joins TRBV5-1 and TRBJ2-5; 8 bases are shared with TRBD2. CDR1 and CDR2 (germline): SGHRS, YFSETQ. The V and J ends lost 3 bases and 1 base, in that order; junction bases with no gene match: 14. This CDR3 contains 18 residues. The CDR3 sequence is CASSYEGLAGQFQETQYF. In nucleotides, the CDR3 is TGCGCCAGCAGCTACGAAGGGTTAGCGGGACAATTCCAAGAGACCCAGTACTTC. Supplemented by reference TRBV5-1 and TRBJ2-5, the full variable domain reads KAGVTQTPRYLIKTRGQQVTLSCSPISGHRSVSWYQQTPGQGLQFLFEYFSETQRNKGNFPGRFSGRQFSNSRSEMNVSTLELGDSALYLCASSYEGLAGQFQETQYFGPGTRLLVL.